This TCR beta chain was identified in a study of T cell responses to AZD1222 COVID-19 vaccine. Sequencing used immunoSEQ multiplex PCR; TCRdb keeps in-frame clones, though not all of them. The profile shows 200,000 to 250,000 clones, 90% to 95% of them singletons. The CDR3 is made up of 13 amino acids. Germline CDR1 MNHEY, CDR2 SMNVEV (reference sequence). The V segment lost 7 bases and the J segment 2 bases; nucleotides outside the gene matches: 4. The TCR sequence derives from an adult who received the MenACWY meningococcal vaccine as a control. This material consisted of peripheral blood, taken 28 days after the second dose of the MenACWY control vaccine. This chain uses TRBV27 with TRBJ2-7; 8 nucleotides line up with TRBD1. The CDR3 bases are TGTGCCAGCATGCAGACAGGGGCCTACGAGCAGTACTTC. The encoded protein is CASMQTGAYEQYF.